The source of this TCR beta chain is a study of blood T cell repertoires in COVID-19. Background on the study: Collection of acute and convalescent COVID-19 samples took place in the United States, Italy and Spain. The analysed material was cDNA or gDNA that came from T cells, B-cell-depleted T cells, or PBMCs.

Authors' processing steps: Estimated nucleated cell counts came from reference gene primer amplification. The repertoire was sequenced with immunoSEQ multiplex PCR; TCRdb's copy has only in-frame clones and lacks some. V, J and clone size are those of that table, while D and trimming were read from the DNA. Of 150,000 to 200,000 clones listed, just under 90% are singletons. This CDR3 comprises 13 residues. Germline V lookup: CDR1 MNHEY, CDR2 SMNVEV (reference sequence). V shed 6 bases and J shed 8 bases, with 13 bases lying between them. Sequencing was carried out using peripheral blood. This chain links TRBV27 with TRBJ1-4; weak D call: TRBD1 (6 bases). This receptor was identified in a woman in her 70s with COVID-19, enrolled during active disease. Here the CDR3 reads CASRVTGTEKLFF. The CDR3, as DNA: TGTGCCAGCAGGGTGACAGGAACGGAAAAACTGTTTTTT.